This T cell receptor beta chain derives from a study of early T cells in non-severe SARS-CoV-2 infection. The CDR3 loop spans 14 amino acids. Between the trimmed V and J ends, which lost 4 bases and 2 bases, there was a span of 9 bases. CDR1 is LGHDT and CDR2 is YNNKEL in the germline V gene (reference sequence). MiXCR, applied by TCRdb to the 5' RACE reads, yields one record per CDR3 protein. The data contain around 78,000 distinct CDR3 sequences, about 14% of them singletons. The receptor was derived from an adult who was a healthcare worker with PCR-confirmed SARS-CoV-2 infection or an uninfected control (not recorded which). The rearrangement joins TRBV3-1 to TRBJ1-3, with no clear D. Source material: whole blood. The CDR3 DNA follows: TGTGCCAGCAGCCCCGCCGGGGCTGGAAACACCATATATTTT. Translation gives CASSPAGAGNTIYF.